The clone carrying this T cell receptor (beta chain) occurred a few times. TCRdb itself ran the RT-PCR reads through MiXCR, one entry per CDR3 protein. The sample records 550,000 to 650,000 distinct CDR3 sequences, 10% to 15% being singletons. These data originate in a study of response to subunit inactivated influenza vaccine. From germline, CDR1 is MNHEY and CDR2 SMNVEV (reference sequence). The CDR3 totals 16 residues. V was clipped by 2 bases and J by 0 bases; unmatched bases: 3. The chain couples TRBV27 to TRBJ2-1; 8 positions agree with TRBD2. This receptor was obtained from a man aged 45-65 years who received an inactivated influenza vaccine. Material: PBMCs from blood, obtained on the day of vaccination. The CDR3 loop is CASSLSGRHSYNEQFF. The CDR3, as DNA: TGTGCCAGCAGTTTAAGCGGGAGACACTCCTACAATGAGCAGTTCTTC.